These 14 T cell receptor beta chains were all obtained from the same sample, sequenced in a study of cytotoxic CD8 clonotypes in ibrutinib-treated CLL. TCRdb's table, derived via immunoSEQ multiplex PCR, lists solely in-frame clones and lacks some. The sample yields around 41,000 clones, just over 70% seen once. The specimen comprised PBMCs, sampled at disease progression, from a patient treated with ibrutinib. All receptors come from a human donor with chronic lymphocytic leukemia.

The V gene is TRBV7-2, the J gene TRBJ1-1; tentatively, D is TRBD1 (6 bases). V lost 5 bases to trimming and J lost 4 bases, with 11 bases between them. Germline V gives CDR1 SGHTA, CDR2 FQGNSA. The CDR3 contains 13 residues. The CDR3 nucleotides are TGTGCCAGCAGCCCTGGAGGGGGCACTGAAGCTTTCTTT. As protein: CASSPGGGTEAFF.

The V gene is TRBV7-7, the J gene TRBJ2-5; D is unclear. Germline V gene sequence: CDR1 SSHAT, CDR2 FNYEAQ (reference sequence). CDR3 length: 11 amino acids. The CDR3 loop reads CVVPRQETQYF. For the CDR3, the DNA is TGTGTAGTGCCGCGTCAAGAGACCCAGTACTTC.

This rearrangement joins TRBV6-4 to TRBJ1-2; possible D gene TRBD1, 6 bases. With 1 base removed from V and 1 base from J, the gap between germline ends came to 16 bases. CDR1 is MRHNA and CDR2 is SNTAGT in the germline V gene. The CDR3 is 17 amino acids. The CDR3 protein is CASSDFGGDNDNYGYTF. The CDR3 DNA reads TGTGCCAGCAGTGACTTTGGGGGGGACAACGATAACTATGGCTACACCTTC.

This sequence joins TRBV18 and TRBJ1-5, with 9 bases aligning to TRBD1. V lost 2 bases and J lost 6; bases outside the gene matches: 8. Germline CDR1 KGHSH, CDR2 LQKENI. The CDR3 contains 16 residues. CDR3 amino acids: CASSPRGQGGTQPQHF. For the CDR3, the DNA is TGTGCCAGCTCACCAAGGGGACAGGGCGGCACTCAGCCCCAGCATTTT.

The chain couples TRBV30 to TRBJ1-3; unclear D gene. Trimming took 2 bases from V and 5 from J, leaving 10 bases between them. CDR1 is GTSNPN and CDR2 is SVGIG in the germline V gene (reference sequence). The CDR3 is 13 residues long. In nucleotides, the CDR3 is TGTGCCTGGAGTCTTATGACCCGAAACACCATATATTTT. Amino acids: CAWSLMTRNTIYF.

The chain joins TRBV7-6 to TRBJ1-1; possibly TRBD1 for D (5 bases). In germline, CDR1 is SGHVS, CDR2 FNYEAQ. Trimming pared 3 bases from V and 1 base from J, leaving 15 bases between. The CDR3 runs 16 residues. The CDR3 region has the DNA TGTGCCAGCAGCTTCCTGGGGGGGTGGGAGAACACTGAAGCTTTCTTT. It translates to CASSFLGGWENTEAFF.

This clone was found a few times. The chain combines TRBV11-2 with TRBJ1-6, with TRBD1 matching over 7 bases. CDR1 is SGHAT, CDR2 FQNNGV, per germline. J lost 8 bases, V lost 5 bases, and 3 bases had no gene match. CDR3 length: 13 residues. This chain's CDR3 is CASSPRGYSPLHF. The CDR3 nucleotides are TGTGCCAGCAGCCCCAGGGGGTATTCACCCCTCCACTTT.

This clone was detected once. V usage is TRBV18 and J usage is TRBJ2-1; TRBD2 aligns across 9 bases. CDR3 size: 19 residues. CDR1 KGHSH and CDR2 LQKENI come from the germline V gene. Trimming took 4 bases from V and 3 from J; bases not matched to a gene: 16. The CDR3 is CASSLLGQQTSGYYNEQFF. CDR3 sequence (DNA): TGTGCCAGCTCACTACTCGGACAGCAGACTAGCGGATACTACAATGAGCAGTTCTTC.

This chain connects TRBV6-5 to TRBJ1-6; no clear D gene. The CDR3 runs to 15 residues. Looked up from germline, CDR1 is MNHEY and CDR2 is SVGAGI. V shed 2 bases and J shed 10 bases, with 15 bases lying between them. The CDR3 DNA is TGTGCCAGCAGTTACCTGGAGAGGCCAGGCTCACCCCTCCACTTT. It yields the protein CASSYLERPGSPLHF.

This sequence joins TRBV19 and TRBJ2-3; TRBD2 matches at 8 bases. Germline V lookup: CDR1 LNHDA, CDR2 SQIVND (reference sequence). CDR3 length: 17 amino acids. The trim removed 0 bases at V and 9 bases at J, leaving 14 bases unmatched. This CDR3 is CASSIDRGGGHPGTQYF. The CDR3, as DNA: TGTGCCAGTAGTATAGATAGGGGCGGGGGGCACCCAGGAACGCAGTATTTT.

DNA of the CDR3: TGTGCCAGCAGTTACGAGGGAAGCTACACCTTC. It encodes CASSYEGSYTF. This chain uses TRBV6-5 with TRBJ1-2; D gene uncertain. The CDR3 loop spans 11 amino acids. Per germline, CDR1 MNHEY and CDR2 SVGAGI. The germline V and J ends were trimmed by 2 bases and 9 bases, with 7 bases remaining between them.

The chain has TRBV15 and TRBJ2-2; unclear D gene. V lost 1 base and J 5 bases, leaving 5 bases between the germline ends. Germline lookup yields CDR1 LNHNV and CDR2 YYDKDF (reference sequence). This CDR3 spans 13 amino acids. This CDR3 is CATSRVGTGELFF. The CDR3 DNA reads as TGTGCCACCAGCAGAGTAGGGACCGGGGAGCTGTTTTTT.

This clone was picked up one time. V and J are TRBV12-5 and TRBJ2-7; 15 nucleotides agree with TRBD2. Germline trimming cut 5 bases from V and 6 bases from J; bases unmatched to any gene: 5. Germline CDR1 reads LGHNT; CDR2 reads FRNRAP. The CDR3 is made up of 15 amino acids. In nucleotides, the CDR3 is TGTGCTAGTGGTCCGAAGGGACTAGCGGGAGGCGAGCAGTACTTC. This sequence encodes CASGPKGLAGGEQYF.

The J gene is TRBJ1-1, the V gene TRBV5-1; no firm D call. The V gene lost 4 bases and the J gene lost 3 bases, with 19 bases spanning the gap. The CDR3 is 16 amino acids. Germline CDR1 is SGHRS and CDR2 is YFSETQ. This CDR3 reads CASSGRLGGEDTEAFF. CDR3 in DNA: TGCGCCAGCAGCGGCCGTTTGGGTGGGGAAGACACTGAAGCTTTCTTT. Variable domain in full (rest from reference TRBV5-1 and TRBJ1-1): KAGVTQTPRYLIKTRGQQVTLSCSPISGHRSVSWYQQTPGQGLQFLFEYFSETQRNKGNFPGRFSGRQFSNSRSEMNVSTLELGDSALYLCASSGRLGGEDTEAFFGQGTRLTVV.